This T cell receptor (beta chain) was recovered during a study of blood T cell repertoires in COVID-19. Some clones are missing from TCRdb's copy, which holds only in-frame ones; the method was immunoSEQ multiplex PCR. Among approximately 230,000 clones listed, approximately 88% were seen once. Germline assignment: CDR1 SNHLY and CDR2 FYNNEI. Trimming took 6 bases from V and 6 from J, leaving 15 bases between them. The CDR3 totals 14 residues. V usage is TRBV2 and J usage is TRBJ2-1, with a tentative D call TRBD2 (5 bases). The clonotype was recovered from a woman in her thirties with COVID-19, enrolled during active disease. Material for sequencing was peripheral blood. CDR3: CASSNRPGGNEQFF. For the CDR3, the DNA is TGTGCCAGCAGCAACCGCCCCGGAGGCAATGAGCAGTTCTTC.